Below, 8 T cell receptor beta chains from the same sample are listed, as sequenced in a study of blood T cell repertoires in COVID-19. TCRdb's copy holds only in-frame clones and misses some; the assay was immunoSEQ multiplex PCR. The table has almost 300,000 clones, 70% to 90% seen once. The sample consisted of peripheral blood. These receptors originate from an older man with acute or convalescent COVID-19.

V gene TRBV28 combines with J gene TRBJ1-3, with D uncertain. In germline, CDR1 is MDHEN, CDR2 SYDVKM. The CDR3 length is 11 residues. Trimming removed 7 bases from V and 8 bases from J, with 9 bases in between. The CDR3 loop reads CASTEGYTIYF. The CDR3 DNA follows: TGTGCCAGCACTGAGGGATACACCATATATTTT. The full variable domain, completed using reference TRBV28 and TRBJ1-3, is DVKVTQSSRYLVKRTGEKVFLECVQDMDHENMFWYRQDPGLGLRLIYFSYDVKMKEKGDIPEGYSVSREKKERFSLILESASTNQTSMYLCASTEGYTIYFGEGSWLTVV.

CDR3 residues: CASSLQGFSYEQYF. The CDR3 DNA reads as TGCGCCAGCAGCCTACAGGGGTTTTCCTACGAGCAGTACTTC. The chain employs TRBV5-1 and TRBJ2-7; 7 nucleotides line up with TRBD1. Germline values: CDR1 SGHRS, CDR2 YFSETQ. J gave up 1 base and V 4 bases, and 5 bases lay outside the gene matches. The CDR3 is 14 residues long. Based on the CDR3 plus reference TRBV5-1 and TRBJ2-7, the full variable domain is KAGVTQTPRYLIKTRGQQVTLSCSPISGHRSVSWYQQTPGQGLQFLFEYFSETQRNKGNFPGRFSGRQFSNSRSEMNVSTLELGDSALYLCASSLQGFSYEQYFGPGTRLTVT.

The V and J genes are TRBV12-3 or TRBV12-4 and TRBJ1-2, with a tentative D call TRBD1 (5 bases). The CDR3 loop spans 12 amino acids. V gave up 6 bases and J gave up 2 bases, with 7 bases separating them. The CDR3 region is CASRRQNYGYTF. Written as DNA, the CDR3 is TGTGCCAGCAGGAGACAGAACTATGGCTACACCTTC.

The CDR3 DNA is TGTGCCACCAGCAGAGTGCCGGAGAGCAATCAGCCCCAGCATTTT. Translated, it gives CATSRVPESNQPQHF. The rearrangement links TRBV15 to TRBJ1-5; D not resolved. Germline V gives CDR1 LNHNV, CDR2 YYDKDF (reference sequence). The V end lost 1 base, the J end lost 1 base, and 8 bases lay between the germline ends. This CDR3 contains 15 residues.

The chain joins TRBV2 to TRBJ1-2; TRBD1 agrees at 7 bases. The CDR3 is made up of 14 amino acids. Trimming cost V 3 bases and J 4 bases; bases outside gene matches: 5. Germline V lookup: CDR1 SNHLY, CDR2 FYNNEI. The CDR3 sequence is CASSDDRAPYGYTF. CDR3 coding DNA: TGTGCCAGCAGTGATGACAGGGCCCCCTATGGCTACACCTTC.

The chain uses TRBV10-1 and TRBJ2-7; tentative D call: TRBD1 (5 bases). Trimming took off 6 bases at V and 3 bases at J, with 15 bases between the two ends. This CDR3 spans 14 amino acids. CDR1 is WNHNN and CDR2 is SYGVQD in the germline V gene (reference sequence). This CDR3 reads CASRPDRVNYEQYF. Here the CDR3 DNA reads TGCGCCAGCAGGCCCGACAGAGTAAACTACGAGCAGTACTTC.

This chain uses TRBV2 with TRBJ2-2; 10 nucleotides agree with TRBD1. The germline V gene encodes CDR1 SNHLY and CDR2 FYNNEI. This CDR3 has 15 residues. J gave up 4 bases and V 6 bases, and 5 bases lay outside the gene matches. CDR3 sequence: CASRAGTGVTGELFF. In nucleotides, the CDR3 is TGTGCCAGCAGAGCCGGGACAGGGGTCACCGGGGAGCTGTTTTTT.

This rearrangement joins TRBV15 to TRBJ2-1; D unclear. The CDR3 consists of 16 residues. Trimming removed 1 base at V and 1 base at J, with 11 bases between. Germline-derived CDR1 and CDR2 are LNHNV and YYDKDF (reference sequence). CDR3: CATSRVVSVSYNEQFF. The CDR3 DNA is TGTGCCACCAGCAGAGTTGTCAGCGTTTCCTACAATGAGCAGTTCTTC.